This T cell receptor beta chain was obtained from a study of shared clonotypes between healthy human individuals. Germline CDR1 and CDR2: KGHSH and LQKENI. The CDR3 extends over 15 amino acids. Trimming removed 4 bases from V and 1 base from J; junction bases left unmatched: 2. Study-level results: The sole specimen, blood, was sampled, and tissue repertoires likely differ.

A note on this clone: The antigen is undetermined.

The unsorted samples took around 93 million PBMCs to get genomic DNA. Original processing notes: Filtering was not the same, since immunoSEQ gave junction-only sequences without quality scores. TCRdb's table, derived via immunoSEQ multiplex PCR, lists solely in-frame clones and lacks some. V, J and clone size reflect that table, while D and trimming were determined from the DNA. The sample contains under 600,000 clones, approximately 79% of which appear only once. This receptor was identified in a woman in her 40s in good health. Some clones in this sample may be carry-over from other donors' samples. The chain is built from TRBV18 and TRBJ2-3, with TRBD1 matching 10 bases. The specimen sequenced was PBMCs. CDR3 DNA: TGTGCCAGCTCACTCGGGACAGGGGGCACAGATACGCAGTATTTT. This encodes CASSLGTGGTDTQYF. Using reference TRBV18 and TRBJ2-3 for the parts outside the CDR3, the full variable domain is NAGVMQNPRHLVRRRGQEARLRCSPMKGHSHVYWYRQLPEEGLKFMVYLQKENIIDESGMPKERFSAEFPKEGPSILRIQQVVRGDSAAYFCASSLGTGGTDTQYFGPGTRLTVL.